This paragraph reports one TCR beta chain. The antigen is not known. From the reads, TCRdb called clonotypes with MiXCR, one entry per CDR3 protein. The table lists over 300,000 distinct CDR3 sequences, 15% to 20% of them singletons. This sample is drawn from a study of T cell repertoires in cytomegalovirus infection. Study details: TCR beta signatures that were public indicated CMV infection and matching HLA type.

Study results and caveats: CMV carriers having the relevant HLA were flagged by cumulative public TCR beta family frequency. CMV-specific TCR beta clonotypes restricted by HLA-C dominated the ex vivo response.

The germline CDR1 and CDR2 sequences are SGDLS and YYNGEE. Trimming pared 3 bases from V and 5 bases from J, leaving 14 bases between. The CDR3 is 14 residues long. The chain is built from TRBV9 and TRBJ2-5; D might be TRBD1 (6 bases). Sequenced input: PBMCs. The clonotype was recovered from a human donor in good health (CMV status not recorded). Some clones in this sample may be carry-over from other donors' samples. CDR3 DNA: TGTGCCAGCAGCGCGAATCCCCAGGGGGAGACCCAGTACTTC. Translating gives CASSANPQGETQYF.